This entry is about one T cell receptor beta chain. Different DNA sequences within this sample yield the same CDR3. Trimming took 1 base from V and 5 from J; bases not matched to a gene: 1. This CDR3 region has 14 residues. Looked up from germline, CDR1 is SGDLS and CDR2 is YYNGEE. The record originates from a study of cytomegalovirus exposure and HLA in healthy donors. The PCR made use of 60 Vbeta and 13 Jbeta primers. Assay used: immunoSEQ multiplex PCR; TCRdb lists only in-frame clones, some missing. Here the sample spans roughly 150,000 clones, roughly 65% being singletons. This sequence was found in a man aged 55 to 70 in good health and CMV-seronegative. The material sequenced was PBMCs. The V gene is TRBV9, the J gene TRBJ2-5, with 11 bases that match TRBD2. CDR3 nucleotides: TGTGCCAGCAGCGTATTAGCGGGAGGGGAGACCCAGTACTTC. Translating it yields CASSVLAGGETQYF.